This T cell receptor (beta chain) was documented in a study of regulatory T cells in long-lasting Graves disease. Across the study: By definition, persistent Graves' disease involved antithyroid drugs for over 5 years alongside positive TSH receptor antibodies. Regarding the study as a whole: Repertoires from persistent disease leaned toward TRBV28, TRBJ1-2 and TRBJ2-5. Samples came from peripheral blood alone, without thyroid tissue. Among persistent patients, a larger number of public clonotypes were shared (2,741) than among newly diagnosed patients (approximately 970).

The germline V gene has CDR1 SGHRS and CDR2 YFSETQ. With 2 bases removed from V and 2 bases from J, the gap between germline ends came to 11 bases. The CDR3 has 16 residues. Sequencing libraries for TCR beta were prepared with iRepertoire HTBI primers and Arm-PCR of CDR3 regions. TCRdb analysed the multiplex PCR reads with MiXCR anew, one entry per CDR3 protein. Of 300,000 to 500,000 distinct CDR3 sequences detected, around 21% appear once; the ten largest clones hold about 20%. This clonotype was seen ten or more times. No antigen is known for it. The time point was: persistent/refractory GD, antithyroid drugs over 5 years with positive TRAb. Making the TCR library involved RNA that had been extracted from PBMCs.

Sequencing was performed on peripheral blood mononuclear cells (PBMCs), taken when the disease was refractory, from a patient treated with antithyroid drugs. The chain carries TRBV5-1 and TRBJ2-6; possibly TRBD1 for D (6 bases). The TCR originated in a female donor with Graves disease. CDR3 DNA: TGCGCCAGCAGCTTCAGGGGTGAAGCTGGGGCCAACGTCCTGACTTTC. Residues: CASSFRGEAGANVLTF.